This TCR beta chain was sequenced in a study of cytomegalovirus exposure and HLA in healthy donors. On the study more broadly: A prior analysis found 100 million to 140 million unique TCR beta sequences from approximately 190 million T cells. The study's findings and limits: Previously analyzed data showed that most TCR beta V segments were productive at a frequency of about 90% or about 30%.

The V gene lost 7 bases and the J gene lost 1 base, with 17 bases spanning the gap. From germline, CDR1 is SNHLY and CDR2 FYNNEI. The CDR3 is 15 amino acids. Comments on this clone: Antigen: not known.

The PCR made use of 60 Vbeta and 13 Jbeta primers. The repertoire was sequenced with immunoSEQ multiplex PCR; TCRdb's copy has only in-frame clones and lacks some. Here the sample spans 110,000 to 150,000 clones, approximately 68% being singletons. The clonotype comes from a man between 40 and 49 years old in good health and CMV-seronegative. The genes are TRBV2 and TRBJ2-7; TRBD1 is a possible D gene (6 bases). The sample taken for sequencing was PBMCs. CDR3: CASTFLRGSSYEQYF. The DNA for the CDR3 is TGTGCCAGCACCTTCTTAAGGGGGAGTTCCTACGAGCAGTACTTC.